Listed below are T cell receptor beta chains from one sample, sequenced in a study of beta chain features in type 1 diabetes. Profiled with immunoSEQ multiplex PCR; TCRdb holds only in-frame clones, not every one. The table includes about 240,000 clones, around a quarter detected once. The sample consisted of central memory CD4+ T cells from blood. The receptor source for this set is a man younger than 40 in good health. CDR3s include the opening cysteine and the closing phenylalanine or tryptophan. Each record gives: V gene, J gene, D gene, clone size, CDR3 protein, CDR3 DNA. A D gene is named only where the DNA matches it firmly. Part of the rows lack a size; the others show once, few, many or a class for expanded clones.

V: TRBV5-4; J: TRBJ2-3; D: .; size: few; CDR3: CASRRTIFTDTQYF; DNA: TGTGCCAGCAGGCGGACCATTTTCACAGATACGCAGTATTTT
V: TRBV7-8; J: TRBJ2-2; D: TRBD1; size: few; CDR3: CASSLGSDRATGELFF; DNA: TGTGCCAGCAGCTTAGGTTCGGACAGGGCCACCGGGGAGCTGTTTTTT
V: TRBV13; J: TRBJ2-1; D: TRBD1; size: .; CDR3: CASSYRQGRSYNEQFF; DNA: TGTGCCAGCAGCTACCGACAGGGTAGATCCTACAATGAGCAGTTCTTC
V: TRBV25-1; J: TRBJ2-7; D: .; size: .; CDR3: CASSDNRQTYEQYF; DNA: TGTGCCAGCAGTGATAACCGGCAGACCTACGAGCAGTACTTC
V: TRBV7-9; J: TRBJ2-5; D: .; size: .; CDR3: CASTRGSYQETQYF; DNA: TGTGCCAGCACTAGGGGTTCGTACCAAGAGACCCAGTACTTC
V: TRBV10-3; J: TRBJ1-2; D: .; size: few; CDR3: CAIMNPGLLYGYTF; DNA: TGTGCCATCATGAATCCGGGACTCCTCTATGGCTACACCTTC
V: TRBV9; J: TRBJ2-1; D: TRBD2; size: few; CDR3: CASSVLSGSSYNEQFF; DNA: TGTGCCAGCAGCGTTCTTAGCGGGAGCTCCTACAATGAGCAGTTCTTC
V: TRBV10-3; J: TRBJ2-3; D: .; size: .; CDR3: CAITGTSSGTDTQYF; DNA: TGTGCCATCACTGGGACCTCGAGTGGTACAGATACGCAGTATTTT
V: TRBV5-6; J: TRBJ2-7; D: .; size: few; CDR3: CASSSDIAYEQYF; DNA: TGTGCCAGCAGCTCGGACATTGCCTACGAGCAGTACTTC
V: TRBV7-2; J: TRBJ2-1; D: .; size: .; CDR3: CASSLVGVNNEQFF; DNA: TGTGCCAGCAGCTTAGTTGGTGTAAACAATGAGCAGTTCTTC
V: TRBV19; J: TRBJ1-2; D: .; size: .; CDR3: CASRPRTAHGYTF; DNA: TGTGCCAGTAGACCTCGGACGGCCCATGGCTACACCTTC
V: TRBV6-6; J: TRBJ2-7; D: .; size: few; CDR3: CASSYTGNTYEQYF; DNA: TGTGCCAGCAGTTACACGGGAAATACCTACGAGCAGTACTTC
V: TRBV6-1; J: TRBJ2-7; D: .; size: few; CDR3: CASSEIDGTSSEQYF; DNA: TGTGCCAGCAGTGAAATAGACGGAACCTCTTCCGAGCAGTACTTC
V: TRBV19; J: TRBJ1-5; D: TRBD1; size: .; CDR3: CASTVGQGRPQHF; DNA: TGTGCCAGTACTGTGGGACAGGGAAGGCCCCAGCATTTT
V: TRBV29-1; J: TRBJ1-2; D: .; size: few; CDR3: CSVSPTGYYGYTF; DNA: TGCAGCGTTTCCCCGACAGGCTACTATGGCTACACCTTC
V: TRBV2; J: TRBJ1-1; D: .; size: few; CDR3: CASQAAAMNTEAFF; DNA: TGTGCCAGCCAGGCGGCAGCCATGAACACTGAAGCTTTCTTT
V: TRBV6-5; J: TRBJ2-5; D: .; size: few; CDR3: CASSYSSTGRETQYF; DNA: TGTGCCAGCAGTTACTCATCAACGGGGAGGGAGACCCAGTACTTC
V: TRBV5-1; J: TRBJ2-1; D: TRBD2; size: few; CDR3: CASSLGGGSYNEQFF; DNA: TGCGCCAGCAGCTTGGGCGGGGGCTCCTACAATGAGCAGTTCTTC
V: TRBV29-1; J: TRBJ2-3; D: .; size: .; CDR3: CSVEGADTQYF; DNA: TGCAGCGTTGAGGGGGCAGATACGCAGTATTTT
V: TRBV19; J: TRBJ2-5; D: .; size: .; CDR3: CASSIRGKEGTQYF; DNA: TGTGCCAGTAGTATACGGGGCAAAGAGGGGACCCAGTACTTC
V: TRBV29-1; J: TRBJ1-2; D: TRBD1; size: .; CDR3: CSVELRTGNYGYTF; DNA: TGCAGCGTGGAACTTAGGACAGGGAACTATGGCTACACCTTC
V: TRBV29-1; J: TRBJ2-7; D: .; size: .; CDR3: CSVEGKGDAFPGAPGEQYF; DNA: TGCAGCGTTGAAGGGAAGGGTGACGCCTTTCCCGGGGCCCCGGGAGAGCAGTACTTC
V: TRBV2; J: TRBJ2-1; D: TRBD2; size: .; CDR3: CASSRDYSNEQFF; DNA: TGTGCCAGCAGTCGGGACTACAGCAATGAGCAGTTCTTC
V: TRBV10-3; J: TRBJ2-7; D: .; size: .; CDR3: CAIRYDREQYF; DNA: TGTGCCATCAGATACGACCGGGAGCAGTACTTC
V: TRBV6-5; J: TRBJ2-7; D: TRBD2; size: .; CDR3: CASSRGTSGSHEQYF; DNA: TGTGCCAGCAGCCGAGGGACTAGCGGGAGTCACGAGCAGTACTTC
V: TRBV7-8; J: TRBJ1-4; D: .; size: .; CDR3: CASTPGATNEKLFF; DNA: TGTGCCAGCACCCCCGGGGCGACTAATGAAAAACTGTTTTTT
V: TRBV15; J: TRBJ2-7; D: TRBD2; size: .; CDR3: CATSRDSSGSSYEQYF; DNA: TGTGCCACCAGCAGAGACTCTAGCGGGAGCTCCTACGAGCAGTACTTC
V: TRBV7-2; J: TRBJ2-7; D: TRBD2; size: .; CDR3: CASSSAGTSTSYEQYF; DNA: TGTGCCAGCAGCTCCGCAGGGACTAGCACATCCTACGAGCAGTACTTC